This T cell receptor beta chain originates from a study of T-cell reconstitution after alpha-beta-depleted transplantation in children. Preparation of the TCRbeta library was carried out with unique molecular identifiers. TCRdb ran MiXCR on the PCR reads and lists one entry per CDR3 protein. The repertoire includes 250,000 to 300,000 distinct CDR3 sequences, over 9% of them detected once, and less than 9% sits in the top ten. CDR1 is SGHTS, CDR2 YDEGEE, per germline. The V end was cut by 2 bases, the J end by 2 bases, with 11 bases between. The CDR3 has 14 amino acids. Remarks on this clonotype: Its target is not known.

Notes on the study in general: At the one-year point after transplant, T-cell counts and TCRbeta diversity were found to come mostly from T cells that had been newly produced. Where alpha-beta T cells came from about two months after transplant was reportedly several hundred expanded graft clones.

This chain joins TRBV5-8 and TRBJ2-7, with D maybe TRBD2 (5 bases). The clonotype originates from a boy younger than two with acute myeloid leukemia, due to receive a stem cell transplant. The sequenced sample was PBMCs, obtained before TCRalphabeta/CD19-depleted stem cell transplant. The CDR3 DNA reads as TGTGCCAGCAGCTTATCCGGACTGACCTACGAGCAGTACTTC. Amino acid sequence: CASSLSGLTYEQYF.